Following are 28 T cell receptor beta chains from one sample sequenced in a study of T cells in Graves' hyperthyroidism and ophthalmopathy. The source material, RNA transcripts, was used to amplify TCR beta CDR3 regions. The TCR CDR3 was amplified in a first-round RT-PCR using the HTBI primer set. MiXCR was run by TCRdb on the multiplex PCR reads, yielding one entry per CDR3 protein. The table lists about 640,000 distinct CDR3 sequences, roughly 20% of them singletons. Sequencing was performed on blood. These receptors were taken from a man aged 25 to 45 with Graves' ophthalmopathy.

This clonotype was counted only a few times. The rearrangement links TRBV30 to TRBJ2-3; D gene ambiguous. Between the trimmed V and J ends, which lost 1 base and 2 bases, there was a span of 7 bases. CDR1 GTSNPN and CDR2 SVGIG come from the germline V gene (reference sequence). The CDR3 is made up of 13 amino acids. The CDR3 nucleotides are TGTGCCTGGAGTGACGCGGACACAGATACGCAGTATTTT. Translation gives CAWSDADTDTQYF. Using reference TRBV30 and TRBJ2-3 for the parts outside the CDR3, the full variable domain is SQTIHQWPATLVQPVGSPLSLECTVEGTSNPNLYWYRQAAGRGLQLLFYSVGIGQISSEVPQNLSASRPQDRQFILSSKKLLLSDSGFYLCAWSDADTDTQYFGPGTRLTVL.

This clonotype appeared many times. CDR3 sequence: CASSLDRQNTEAFF. Written as DNA, the CDR3 is TGTGCCAGCAGCTTGGACAGGCAGAACACTGAAGCTTTCTTT. V and J are TRBV5-8 and TRBJ1-1; possible D gene TRBD1, 5 bases. The germline CDR1 and CDR2 sequences are SGHTS and YDEGEE. Trimming removed 0 bases from V and 1 base from J, with 7 bases in between. The length of the CDR3 is 14 residues.

This clonotype has just a few counts. The chain links TRBV20-1 to TRBJ1-1; the D is unclear. Germline values: CDR1 DFQATT, CDR2 SNEGSKA (reference sequence). CDR3 length: 11 amino acids. The CDR3 region is CSLPTNTEAFF. CDR3 DNA sequence: TGCAGCCTCCCGACGAACACTGAAGCTTTCTTT.

This clonotype has more than one count but fewer than ten. The chain recombines TRBV12-3 or TRBV12-4 with TRBJ2-5; 10 bases are a match to TRBD2. The V segment lost 7 bases and the J segment 4 bases; nucleotides outside the gene matches: 6. The length of the CDR3 is 14 residues. In DNA form, the CDR3 reads TGTGCCAGCACCATTAGCGGGAGGTCAGAGACCCAGTACTTC. As protein: CASTISGRSETQYF.

This clonotype has more than one count but fewer than ten. This chain uses TRBV30 with TRBJ1-6, with D perhaps matching TRBD1 (6 bases). The V end lost 4 bases, the J end lost 4 bases, and 20 bases lay between the germline ends. Germline CDR1 and CDR2: GTSNPN and SVGIG (reference sequence). This CDR3 is built from 17 residues. The CDR3 nucleotides are TGTGCCTGGACTTTTCTACCGGGACAAGGATATAATTCACCCCTCCACTTT. Translation: CAWTFLPGQGYNSPLHF.

This clonotype has ten or more counts. The rearrangement links TRBV30 to TRBJ1-1; D unresolved. CDR3 length equals 13 residues. V was cut by 3 bases and J by 1 base, with 9 bases left in between. CDR1 is GTSNPN and CDR2 is SVGIG in the germline V gene (reference sequence). The CDR3, as DNA: TGTGCCTGGAGCATAGTGGAGAACACTGAAGCTTTCTTT. Its translation: CAWSIVENTEAFF.

This clonotype has at least ten counts. The J gene is TRBJ1-4, the V gene TRBV2; D gene unclear. Trimming took off 7 bases at V and 8 bases at J, with 8 bases between the two ends. CDR1 is SNHLY, CDR2 FYNNEI, per germline. There are 11 residues in the CDR3. The CDR3 nucleotides read TGTGCCAGCAACGAGCGGGAAAAACTGTTTTTT. It encodes CASNEREKLFF.

This clonotype was observed a single time. J is TRBJ1-2 and V is TRBV28; D ambiguous. CDR1 and CDR2 (germline): MDHEN, SYDVKM. The ends were cut back, 6 bases at V and 8 bases at J, with 10 bases in the middle. The CDR3 is 11 residues long. CDR3 region: CASRYSGGYTF. The CDR3 bases are TGTGCCAGCAGGTACTCTGGGGGCTACACCTTC.

As regards this clonotype: A much more abundant neighbour one base away suggests this may be a read error. The rearrangement links TRBV20-1 to TRBJ2-7; TRBD2 aligns across 13 bases. This CDR3 region has 18 residues. V gave up 6 bases and J gave up 0 bases; unmatched junction bases: 14. Germline V gene sequence: CDR1 DFQATT, CDR2 SNEGSKA (reference sequence). DNA of the CDR3: TGCAGTGCCCCTACCGGGACTAGCGGGGTAAGGAGCTCCTACGAGCAGTACTTC. It encodes CSAPTGTSGVRSSYEQYF.

The CDR3 loop is CATAEAFQETQYF. The CDR3 region has the DNA TGTGCCACCGCGGAGGCGTTCCAAGAGACCCAGTACTTC. This chain joins TRBV24-1 and TRBJ2-5; D is possibly TRBD2 (5 bases). The V and J ends lost 9 bases and 1 base respectively, with 11 bases between them. This CDR3 is built from 13 residues. Germline CDR1 is KGHDR and CDR2 is SFDVKD.

This clonotype occurred a few times. The chain recombines TRBV5-6 with TRBJ2-3, with 10 bases fitting TRBD2. Germline V gene sequence: CDR1 SGHDT, CDR2 YYEEEE. V shed 1 base and J 4 bases; nucleotides not matched to a gene: 6. The CDR3 consists of 16 residues. The DNA of the CDR3 is TGTGCCAGCAGCTTGAGGCTAGCGGGAGCGTCAGATACGCAGTATTTT. The encoded protein is CASSLRLAGASDTQYF. The full variable domain, its missing parts supplied by reference TRBV5-6 and TRBJ2-3, is DAGVTQSPTHLIKTRGQQVTLRCSPKSGHDTVSWYQQALGQGPQFIFQYYEEEERQRGNFPDRFSGHQFPNYSSELNVNALLLGDSALYLCASSLRLAGASDTQYFGPGTRLTVL.

This chain uses TRBV4-1 with TRBJ1-5; no clear D. CDR3 length: 16 residues. The V and J ends lost 3 bases and 3 bases respectively, with 15 bases between them. Germline V lookup: CDR1 MGHRA, CDR2 YSYEKL. CDR3 coding DNA: TGCGCCAGCAGCCAGGATGATGGACGGTTCAATCAGCCCCAGCATTTT. This sequence encodes CASSQDDGRFNQPQHF.

This clonotype was counted many times. The chain has TRBV7-3 and TRBJ2-1; 13 bases map to TRBD2. The germline gives CDR1 SGHTA, CDR2 FQGTGA. Trimming took 5 bases from V and 7 from J; bases not matched to a gene: 5. This CDR3 is built from 15 residues. The CDR3 region is CASSATSGRQNEQFF. The CDR3 DNA follows: TGTGCCAGCAGCGCGACTAGCGGGAGGCAAAATGAGCAGTTCTTC.

This clonotype showed up just a few times. The chain joins TRBV2 to TRBJ2-5; TRBD2 matches at 7 bases. The CDR3 covers 13 residues. Per the germline V gene, CDR1 is SNHLY and CDR2 is FYNNEI. V dropped 0 bases and J dropped 5; count of bases not matched to a gene: 0. CDR3 sequence (DNA): TGTGCCAGCAGTGAAGCGCGGGGGGAGACCCAGTACTTC. It yields the protein CASSEARGETQYF.

There are many counts of this clonotype. V and J are TRBV27 and TRBJ1-2, with a weak D call TRBD1 (5 bases). The germline V gene has CDR1 MNHEY and CDR2 SMNVEV (reference sequence). The V end lost 4 bases, the J end lost 3 bases, and 12 bases lay between the germline ends. This CDR3 is built from 14 residues. The CDR3 protein is CASSSQRGYYGYTF. CDR3 sequence (DNA): TGTGCCAGCAGTTCCCAAAGGGGATACTATGGCTACACCTTC.

This clonotype was detected ten times or more. The genes are TRBV28 and TRBJ2-5, with 14 bases aligning to TRBD2. Germline-derived CDR1 and CDR2 are MDHEN and SYDVKM. J gave up 5 bases and V 5 bases, and 16 bases lay outside the gene matches. The CDR3 consists of 19 residues. In nucleotides, the CDR3 is TGTGCCAGCAGTCTGTATTCTCTGGGACTAGCGGGAGTAAGGGAGACCCAGTACTTC. Its protein product is CASSLYSLGLAGVRETQYF.

This clonotype showed up just a few times. The chain is built from TRBV27 and TRBJ1-4; TRBD1 matches at 7 bases. With 5 bases clipped from V and 3 bases from J, the junction kept 6 bases outside the gene matches. CDR3 size: 15 residues. Germline CDR1 MNHEY, CDR2 SMNVEV (reference sequence). The DNA of the CDR3 is TGTGCCAGCAGTCCGACAGGGCAGCCTAATGAAAAACTGTTTTTT. Translated: CASSPTGQPNEKLFF. The whole variable domain, filled in from reference TRBV27 and TRBJ1-4, reads EAQVTQNPRYLITVTGKKLTVTCSQNMNHEYMSWYRQDPGLGLRQIYYSMNVEVTDKGDVPEGYKVSRKEKRNFPLILESPSPNQTSLYFCASSPTGQPNEKLFFGSGTQLSVL.

The V and J genes are TRBV7-8 and TRBJ2-1; D is undetermined. Trimming shortened V by 0 bases and J by 7 bases, and 19 bases separated the two germline ends. The CDR3 totals 17 residues. Germline V gene lookup returns CDR1 SGHVS and CDR2 FQNEAQ. Here the CDR3 DNA reads TGTGCCAGCAGCTTAGCCGCCCCCGGACCGAGGCCTAATGAGCAGTTCTTC. Residues: CASSLAAPGPRPNEQFF.

On this clonotype itself: A much larger clone sits a single nucleotide away, making a read error possible. The V call is TRBV20-1, the J call TRBJ2-3, with D hard to call. CDR1 and CDR2 (germline): DFQATT, SNEGSKA (reference sequence). CDR3 length: 18 residues. The DNA of the CDR3 is TGCAGTGCTGGAGATGGGAAGGCCCGAGTACCCATGACAGATACGCAGTATTTT. This encodes CSAGDGKARVPMTDTQYF.

This clonotype has a count of ten or more. CDR3: CASTIGRGAGGGDTQYF. The DNA of the CDR3 is TGTGCCAGCACCATAGGGAGAGGAGCGGGAGGGGGAGATACGCAGTATTTT. The rearrangement links TRBV12-3 or TRBV12-4 to TRBJ2-3, with TRBD2 identical over 10 bases. This CDR3 has 17 residues. With 7 bases clipped from V and 5 bases from J, the junction kept 15 bases outside the gene matches.

There are a few counts of this clonotype. The V and J genes are TRBV3-1 and TRBJ2-7; 10 nucleotides agree with TRBD1. Trimming took 1 base from V and 6 from J; bases not matched to a gene: 6. CDR1 LGHDT and CDR2 YNNKEL come from the germline V gene (reference sequence). The CDR3 length is 15 residues. CDR3 in amino acids: CASSQGTGGYFEQYF. For the CDR3, the DNA is TGTGCCAGCAGCCAAGGGACAGGGGGTTACTTCGAGCAGTACTTC.

This chain links TRBV4-3 with TRBJ2-7; 8 nucleotides match TRBD1. The CDR3 is made up of 16 amino acids. V shed 4 bases, J shed 4 bases, and the junction held 12 bases outside the gene matches. Germline V gene sequence: CDR1 LGHNA, CDR2 YSLEER. For the CDR3, the DNA is TGCGCCAGCAGCCTTCGAGGGCCAGGGGGCAATTACGAGCAGTACTTC. This encodes CASSLRGPGGNYEQYF.

With respect to this clonotype: The junction and the germline gene differ at one end; a read error may be behind it. The V gene is TRBV18, the J gene TRBJ2-7, with 12 bases lining up with TRBD2. The CDR3 totals 15 residues. Looked up from germline, CDR1 is KGHSH and CDR2 is LQKENI. CDR3 bases: TGTGCCAGCCCACCACTAGCGGGAGGATCTTACGAGCAGTACTTC. This sequence encodes CASPPLAGGSYEQYF.

This clonotype has at least ten counts. The chain combines TRBV11-2 with TRBJ2-1; D may be TRBD1 or TRBD2 (5 bases each). Germline V lookup: CDR1 SGHAT, CDR2 FQNNGV. The ends were cut back, 8 bases at V and 8 bases at J, with 10 bases in the middle. The CDR3 extends over 11 amino acids. The CDR3 sequence is CASARGYEQFF. The CDR3 DNA reads TGTGCCAGCGCACGGGGCTATGAGCAGTTCTTC.

Ten or more counts support this clonotype. This CDR3 is CASSVQGLNTEAFF. The CDR3 DNA follows: TGTGCCAGCAGTGTACAGGGACTGAACACTGAAGCTTTCTTT. The chain carries TRBV6-1 and TRBJ1-1, with D possibly TRBD1 on 6 matching bases. The V and J ends lost 4 bases and 0 bases respectively, with 9 bases between them. The CDR3 covers 14 residues. Germline V gene sequence: CDR1 MNHNS, CDR2 SASEGT.

The CDR3 protein is CSAIFRDTQYF. CDR3 DNA sequence: TGCAGTGCCATCTTTAGAGATACGCAGTATTTT. The genes are TRBV20-1 and TRBJ2-3; no clear D. V lost 6 bases and J 5 bases, leaving 9 bases between the germline ends. Germline V gene data show CDR1 as DFQATT and CDR2 as SNEGSKA (reference sequence). This CDR3 is built from 11 residues.

Ten or more counts support this clonotype. The rearrangement uses TRBV7-9 and TRBJ2-7; 8 bases align to TRBD2. The V gene end was trimmed by 5 bases and the J gene end by 4 bases; junction bases not matched to a gene: 4. Germline V CDR1 and CDR2: SEHNR, FQNEAQ (reference sequence). This CDR3 region has 13 residues. The CDR3 sequence: CASSTPGGYEQYF. As DNA, the CDR3 is TGTGCCAGCAGCACCCCGGGGGGGTACGAGCAGTACTTC.

This clonotype was detected a few times. The chain carries TRBV28 and TRBJ2-7; TRBD2 matches 9 bases. The CDR3 sequence is 15 residues long. The germline V gene has CDR1 MDHEN and CDR2 SYDVKM. V trimming: 5 bases; J trimming: 4 bases; junction bases outside the gene matches: 9. In DNA form, the CDR3 reads TGTGCCAGCAGTGAGACTAGCGGAGCCCCGTACGAGCAGTACTTC. Translation gives CASSETSGAPYEQYF.